Each of the 25 T cell receptor beta chains below was sequenced from the same sample in a study of regulatory T cells in long-lasting Graves disease. Building the TCR beta libraries relied on iRepertoire HTBI primers, and CDR3 regions underwent Arm-PCR. One entry per CDR3 protein, called by TCRdb with MiXCR from the multiplex PCR reads. Counted here are under 250,000 distinct CDR3 sequences, approximately 18% occurring once; the ten biggest clones make up roughly 10%. The time point: newly diagnosed GD, antithyroid drugs for less than 3 months. Researchers made the TCR library from RNA that was extracted from PBMCs. This same sample was also part of a study on T cells in Graves' hyperthyroidism and ophthalmopathy.

Material: peripheral blood mononuclear cells (PBMCs), obtained at new diagnosis, from a patient treated with antithyroid drugs. The origin of the receptors is a woman aged 25 to 39 with Graves disease.

There are many counts of this clonotype. This chain uses TRBV11-2 with TRBJ2-5; 7 bases match TRBD1. The CDR3 contains 14 residues. From germline, CDR1 is SGHAT and CDR2 FQNNGV. After removal of 7 bases from V and 2 bases from J, the junction contained 7 bases not matched to a gene. CDR3 DNA sequence: TGTGCCAGCAACCCCACGACAGGGCAAGAGACCCAGTACTTC. It encodes CASNPTTGQETQYF.

This chain links TRBV20-1 with TRBJ2-7, with TRBD2 matching over 11 bases. There are 15 residues in the CDR3. The ends lost 4 bases at V and 0 bases at J; junction bases unmatched: 5. Germline values: CDR1 DFQATT, CDR2 SNEGSKA (reference sequence). Here the CDR3 reads CSAMAGTSGSYEQYF. In DNA form, the CDR3 reads TGCAGTGCTATGGCCGGGACTAGCGGCTCCTACGAGCAGTACTTC.

This clonotype was seen more than once but under ten times. The chain links TRBV5-1 to TRBJ2-5; D unclear. CDR1 is SGHRS, CDR2 YFSETQ, per germline. Trimming cost V 0 bases and J 1 base, with 7 bases left between them. This CDR3 is 14 amino acids long. The CDR3 protein is CASSLDGSQETQYF. The CDR3 DNA reads TGCGCCAGCAGCTTGGACGGTTCCCAAGAGACCCAGTACTTC. Full variable domain (outside the CDR3, taken from reference TRBV5-1 and TRBJ2-5): KAGVTQTPRYLIKTRGQQVTLSCSPISGHRSVSWYQQTPGQGLQFLFEYFSETQRNKGNFPGRFSGRQFSNSRSEMNVSTLELGDSALYLCASSLDGSQETQYFGPGTRLLVL.

The chain has TRBV18 and TRBJ1-2, with D maybe TRBD1 (5 bases). Germline V gene data show CDR1 as KGHSH and CDR2 as LQKENI. There are 15 residues in the CDR3. The V gene lost 2 bases and the J gene lost 0 bases, with 10 bases spanning the gap. The CDR3 DNA is TGTGCCAGCTCACCAATTCCAGGGACTAACTATGGCTACACCTTC. Its translation is CASSPIPGTNYGYTF.

The chain links TRBV6-2 or TRBV6-3 to TRBJ2-3; 9 positions match TRBD2. This CDR3 spans 14 amino acids. CDR1 and CDR2 (germline): MNHEY, SVGEGT. The trim removed 6 bases at V and 5 bases at J, leaving 6 bases unmatched. DNA of the CDR3: TGTGCCAGCAGGGCGGGGGGGCTCCTAGATACGCAGTATTTT. This sequence encodes CASRAGGLLDTQYF.

This clonotype was recorded many times. This sequence joins TRBV3-1 and TRBJ1-3; D may be TRBD1 (6 bases). In germline, CDR1 is LGHDT, CDR2 YNNKEL (reference sequence). This CDR3 comprises 14 residues. V gave up 6 bases and J gave up 2 bases, with 11 bases separating them. CDR3 amino acids: CASRVGGPGNTIYF. DNA for the CDR3: TGTGCCAGCAGAGTCGGGGGCCCTGGAAACACCATATATTTT.

This clonotype has ten or more counts. The rearrangement uses TRBV25-1 and TRBJ1-6, with D unresolved. V was cut by 7 bases and J by 5 bases, with 15 bases left in between. CDR3 length: 15 residues. Germline assignment: CDR1 MGHDK and CDR2 SYGVNS. CDR3: CASTLSGRDNSPLHF. The CDR3, as DNA: TGTGCCAGCACCTTAAGTGGGAGGGATAATTCACCCCTCCACTTT.

The chain links TRBV28 to TRBJ1-1; no definite D call. Germline lookup yields CDR1 MDHEN and CDR2 SYDVKM. The CDR3 is made up of 12 amino acids. V lost 6 bases and J 10 bases, leaving 15 bases between the germline ends. The CDR3 DNA reads TGTGCCAGCAGCTTTGTCTATTCTCTAGCTTTCTTT. Its protein is CASSFVYSLAFF. Drawing the rest from reference TRBV28 and TRBJ1-1, the complete variable domain is DVKVTQSSRYLVKRTGEKVFLECVQDMDHENMFWYRQDPGLGLRLIYFSYDVKMKEKGDIPEGYSVSREKKERFSLILESASTNQTSMYLCASSFVYSLAFFGQGTRLTVV.

There are many counts of this clonotype. Since no conserved phenylalanine or tryptophan closes the CDR3, a read error is the likely cause. V usage is TRBV11-2 and J usage is TRBJ1-1; D remains ambiguous. V was clipped by 3 bases and J by 2 bases, with 10 bases between them. Germline V CDR1 and CDR2: SGHAT, FQNNGV. CDR3 length: 14 residues. The CDR3 is CASSLYGPNTEAFL. In nucleotides, the CDR3 is TGTGCCAGCAGCTTGTACGGACCCAACACTGAAGCTTTCCTT.

This clonotype came up many times. The chain has TRBV3-1 and TRBJ1-5; no reliable D call. CDR3 length: 15 residues. The germline V gene has CDR1 LGHDT and CDR2 YNNKEL (reference sequence). The V and J ends lost 1 base and 9 bases respectively, with 16 bases between them. The CDR3 nucleotides read TGTGCCAGCAGCCAAGCTCCTTTAAATCCGTGGCCCCAGCATTTT. It translates to CASSQAPLNPWPQHF.

The sample holds a few counts of this clonotype. This may arise from a read error, as a much more abundant clone is one base away. This rearrangement joins TRBV11-2 to TRBJ2-6; no firm D call. In germline, CDR1 is SGHAT, CDR2 FQNNGV. The CDR3 covers 12 residues. V was clipped by 4 bases and J by 9 bases, with 7 bases between them. The CDR3 DNA reads as TGTGCCAGCAGCTCAGTCGTCAACGTCCTGACTTTC. Protein: CASSSVVNVLTF.

This clonotype was recorded many times. This sequence joins TRBV7-9 and TRBJ2-3; 9 bases agree with TRBD2. Germline V CDR1 and CDR2: SEHNR, FQNEAQ (reference sequence). J lost 5 bases, V lost 2 bases, and 2 bases had no gene match. The length of the CDR3 is 14 residues. DNA for the CDR3: TGTGCCAGCAGCTTAAGTAGCGGGGGAGATACGCAGTATTTT. Protein product: CASSLSSGGDTQYF.

Ten or more counts support this clonotype. The CDR3 bases are TGTGCCAGCAGGCCGAGACCGAATAGCGGTGGAGATACGCAGTATTTT. Translating it yields CASRPRPNSGGDTQYF. This chain uses TRBV12-3 or TRBV12-4 with TRBJ2-3; possibly TRBD2 for D (6 bases). Trimming stripped 6 bases from V and 5 bases from J, with 21 bases between. The CDR3 has 16 amino acids.

This clonotype was seen at least ten times. This sequence joins TRBV19 and TRBJ1-3, with D hard to call. The germline gives CDR1 LNHDA, CDR2 SQIVND (reference sequence). The V and J ends lost 3 bases and 0 bases respectively, with 3 bases between them. This CDR3 region has 13 residues. The CDR3 DNA is TGTGCCAGTAGTATCCTCTCTGGAAACACCATATATTTT. As protein: CASSILSGNTIYF. Full variable domain (outside the CDR3, taken from reference TRBV19 and TRBJ1-3): DGGITQSPKYLFRKEGQNVTLSCEQNLNHDAMYWYRQDPGQGLRLIYYSQIVNDFQKGDIAEGYSVSREKKESFPLTVTSAQKNPTAFYLCASSILSGNTIYFGEGSWLTVV.

This clonotype has a count of ten or more. This chain joins TRBV6-1 and TRBJ2-3, with D maybe TRBD2 (5 bases). From germline, CDR1 is MNHNS and CDR2 SASEGT. The V and J ends lost 6 bases and 0 bases respectively, with 13 bases between them. This CDR3 region has 15 residues. DNA of the CDR3: TGTGCCAGCAGGCCCAGCGGAGCTAGCACAGATACGCAGTATTTT. It translates to CASRPSGASTDTQYF.

This clonotype came up many times. The gene calls are TRBV14 and TRBJ2-7; D unresolved. This CDR3 spans 14 amino acids. Germline CDR1 and CDR2: SGHDN and FVKESK. Trimming took 1 base from V and 5 from J, leaving 12 bases between them. DNA for the CDR3: TGTGCCAGCAGCCAAGTACCGGGCCGGCACGAGCAGTACTTC. Amino acid sequence: CASSQVPGRHEQYF.

The chain joins TRBV12-5 to TRBJ1-1; D gene uncertain. V dropped 1 base and J dropped 7 bases, with 4 bases sitting between them. CDR1 is LGHNT, CDR2 FRNRAP, per germline. The length of the CDR3 is 11 residues. The CDR3 coding sequence is TGTGCTAGTGGTTTGGGATATGAAGCTTTCTTT. It encodes CASGLGYEAFF.

Of note for this clonotype: A read error may produce the germline difference seen at one junction end. The rearrangement links TRBV6-1 to TRBJ1-5, with 9 bases that match TRBD1. This CDR3 has 14 residues. Looked up from germline, CDR1 is MNHNS and CDR2 is SASEGT. CDR3 sequence: CVSNTGGGNQPQHF. The CDR3 DNA reads TGTGTCAGCAATACAGGGGGCGGCAATCAGCCCCAGCATTTT.

The V and J genes are TRBV7-3 and TRBJ2-3; 10 bases are shared with TRBD1. Losses at the gene ends were 5 bases for V and 6 bases for J; bases not matched to a gene: 8. Germline V gene sequence: CDR1 SGHTA, CDR2 FQGTGA. The CDR3 covers 15 residues. CDR3 loop: CASSLRDRGVDTQYF. DNA for the CDR3: TGTGCCAGCAGCCTCCGGGACAGGGGCGTGGATACGCAGTATTTT.

A remark on this clonotype: One junction end disagrees with the germline gene, perhaps due to a read error. The rearrangement uses TRBV7-2 and TRBJ1-3; possible D gene TRBD1, 6 bases. This CDR3 region has 15 residues. Germline V lookup: CDR1 SGHTA, CDR2 FQGNSA. CDR3 nucleotide sequence: TGTGCCAGCAGCCCCTTCGGGGGCTCTGGAAACACCACATATTTT. It encodes CASSPFGGSGNTTYF.

The rearrangement links TRBV11-2 to TRBJ2-1; 12 bases are a match to TRBD2. Germline CDR1 is SGHAT and CDR2 is FQNNGV. V lost 4 bases to trimming and J lost 8 bases; unmatched junction nucleotides: 9. The CDR3 covers 16 residues. CDR3 loop: CASSSELAGGPDEQFF. The CDR3 nucleotides are TGTGCCAGCAGCTCAGAGCTAGCGGGAGGGCCCGATGAGCAGTTCTTC.

This clonotype was seen repeatedly, ten times or more. The chain joins TRBV7-9 to TRBJ2-7; 10 bases are a match to TRBD2. The length of the CDR3 is 16 residues. Germline-derived CDR1 and CDR2 are SEHNR and FQNEAQ (reference sequence). Losses at the gene ends were 1 base for V and 2 bases for J; bases not matched to a gene: 5. The DNA of the CDR3 is TGTGCCAGCAGCTTAGTTTGGACTAGCGGCCCCTACGAGCAGTACTTC. It yields the protein CASSLVWTSGPYEQYF.

This clonotype was detected many times. The chain carries TRBV19 and TRBJ2-7; 8 bases align to TRBD2. After removal of 5 bases from V and 0 bases from J, the junction contained 9 bases not matched to a gene. Germline V lookup: CDR1 LNHDA, CDR2 SQIVND (reference sequence). The CDR3 sequence is 16 residues long. The CDR3 spells CASSPGLGASSYEQYF. The CDR3 bases are TGTGCCAGTAGTCCGGGACTAGGGGCGAGCTCCTACGAGCAGTACTTC.

This clonotype was seen only a few times. Possible read error: a much larger clone is one base away. This rearrangement joins TRBV12-3 or TRBV12-4 to TRBJ2-7, with a tentative D call TRBD2 (6 bases). The J call is uncertain, as TRBJ2-3 better fits the DNA end. The CDR3 consists of 17 residues. The CDR3 loop is CASSLTIPGTGGDTQYF. Here the CDR3 DNA reads TGTGCCAGCAGCCTTACGATTCCAGGGACTGGCGGCGATACGCAGTATTTT.

In this sample, this clonotype turned up many times. The chain is built from TRBV2 and TRBJ1-2; D remains ambiguous. This CDR3 spans 12 amino acids. Trimming took 4 bases from V and 8 from J, leaving 11 bases between them. CDR1 is SNHLY, CDR2 FYNNEI, per germline. The CDR3 DNA is TGTGCCAGCAGTGCGGGAACGGAAGGCTACACCTTC. Its translation: CASSAGTEGYTF.